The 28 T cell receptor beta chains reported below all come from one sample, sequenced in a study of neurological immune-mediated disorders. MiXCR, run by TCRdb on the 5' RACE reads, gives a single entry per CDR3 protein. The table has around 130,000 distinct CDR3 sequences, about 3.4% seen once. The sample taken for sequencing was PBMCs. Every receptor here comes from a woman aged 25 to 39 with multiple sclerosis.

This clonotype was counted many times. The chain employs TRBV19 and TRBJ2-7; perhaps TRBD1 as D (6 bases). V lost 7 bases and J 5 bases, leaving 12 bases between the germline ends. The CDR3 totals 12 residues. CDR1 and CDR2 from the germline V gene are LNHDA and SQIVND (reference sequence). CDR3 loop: CASMDSRNEQYF. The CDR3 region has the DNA TGTGCCAGTATGGACAGTCGGAACGAGCAGTACTTC.

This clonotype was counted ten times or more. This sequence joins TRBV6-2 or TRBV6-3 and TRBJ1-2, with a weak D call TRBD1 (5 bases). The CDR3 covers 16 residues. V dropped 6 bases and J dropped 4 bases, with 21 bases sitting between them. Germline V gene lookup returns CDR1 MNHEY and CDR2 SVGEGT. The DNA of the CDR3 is TGTGCCAGCAGCCCTCAAGAGGAGGGACGGAGCTATGGCTACACCTTC. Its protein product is CASSPQEEGRSYGYTF.

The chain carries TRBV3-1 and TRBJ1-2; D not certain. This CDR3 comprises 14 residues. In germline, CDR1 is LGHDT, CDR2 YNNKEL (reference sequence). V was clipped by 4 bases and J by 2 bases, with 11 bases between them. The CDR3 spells CASSPLRRNYGYTF. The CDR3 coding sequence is TGTGCCAGCAGCCCTCTGAGGAGGAACTATGGCTACACCTTC.

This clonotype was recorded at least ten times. In nucleotides, the CDR3 is TGCGCCAGCAGCCGACCTACAGACCGCTATGGCTACACCTTC. Translation gives CASSRPTDRYGYTF. The chain links TRBV4-1 to TRBJ1-2; D is ambiguous. The CDR3 totals 14 residues. V gave up 4 bases and J gave up 4 bases, with 13 bases separating them. The germline V gene has CDR1 MGHRA and CDR2 YSYEKL.

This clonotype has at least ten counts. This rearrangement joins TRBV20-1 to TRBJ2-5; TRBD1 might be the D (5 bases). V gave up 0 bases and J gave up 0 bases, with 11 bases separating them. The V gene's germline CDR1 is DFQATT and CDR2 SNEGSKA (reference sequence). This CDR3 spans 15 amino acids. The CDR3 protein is CSARDLDKYQETQYF. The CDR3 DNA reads TGCAGTGCTAGAGATCTGGACAAGTACCAAGAGACCCAGTACTTC.

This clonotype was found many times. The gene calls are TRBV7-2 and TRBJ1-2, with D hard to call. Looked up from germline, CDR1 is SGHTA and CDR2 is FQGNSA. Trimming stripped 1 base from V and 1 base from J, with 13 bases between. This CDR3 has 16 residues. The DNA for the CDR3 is TGTGCCAGCAGCTTAGAGCCGGGAGCGATTAACTATGGCTACACCTTC. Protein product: CASSLEPGAINYGYTF.

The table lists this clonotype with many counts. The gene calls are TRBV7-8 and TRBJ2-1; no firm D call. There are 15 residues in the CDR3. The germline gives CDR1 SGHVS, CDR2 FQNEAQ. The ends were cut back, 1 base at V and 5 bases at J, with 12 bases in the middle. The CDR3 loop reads CASSLDPNLHNEQFF. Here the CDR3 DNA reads TGTGCCAGCAGCTTAGATCCAAACTTACACAATGAGCAGTTCTTC.

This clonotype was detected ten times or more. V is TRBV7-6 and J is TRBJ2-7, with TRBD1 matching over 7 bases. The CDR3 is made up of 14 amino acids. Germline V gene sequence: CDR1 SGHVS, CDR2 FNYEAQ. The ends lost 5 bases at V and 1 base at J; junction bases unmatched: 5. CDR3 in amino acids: CASSGRDSSYEQYF. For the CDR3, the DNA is TGTGCCAGCAGCGGCCGGGACAGTTCCTACGAGCAGTACTTC. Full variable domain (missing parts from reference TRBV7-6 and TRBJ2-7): GAGVSQSPRYKVTKRGQDVALRCDPISGHVSLYWYRQALGQGPEFLTYFNYEAQQDKSGLPNDRFSAERPEGSISTLTIQRTEQRDSAMYRCASSGRDSSYEQYFGPGTRLTVT.

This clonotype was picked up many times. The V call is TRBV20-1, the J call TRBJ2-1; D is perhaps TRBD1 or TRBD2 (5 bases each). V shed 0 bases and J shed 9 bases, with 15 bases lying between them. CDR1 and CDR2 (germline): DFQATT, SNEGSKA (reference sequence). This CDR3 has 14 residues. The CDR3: CSARDSEGLGEQFF. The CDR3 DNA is TGCAGTGCTAGAGATTCCGAGGGGTTGGGTGAGCAGTTCTTC.

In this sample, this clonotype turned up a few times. The CDR3 DNA follows: TGTGCCAGCAGCGAACTCAGACTAGCGGGAGTTACCGAGCAGTACTTC. It codes for CASSELRLAGVTEQYF. The chain has TRBV7-9 and TRBJ2-7; 12 bases agree with TRBD2. Germline V gene data show CDR1 as SEHNR and CDR2 as FQNEAQ (reference sequence). The CDR3 length is 16 residues. Losses at the gene ends were 5 bases for V and 6 bases for J; bases not matched to a gene: 11.

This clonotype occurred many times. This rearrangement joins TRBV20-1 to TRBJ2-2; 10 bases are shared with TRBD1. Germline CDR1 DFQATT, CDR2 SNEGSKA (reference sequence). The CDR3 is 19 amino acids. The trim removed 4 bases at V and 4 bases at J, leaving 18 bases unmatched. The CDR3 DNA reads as TGCAGTGCTATACGCTCAGGGACAGGGGATTACAGGAGCACCGGGGAGCTGTTTTTT. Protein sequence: CSAIRSGTGDYRSTGELFF.

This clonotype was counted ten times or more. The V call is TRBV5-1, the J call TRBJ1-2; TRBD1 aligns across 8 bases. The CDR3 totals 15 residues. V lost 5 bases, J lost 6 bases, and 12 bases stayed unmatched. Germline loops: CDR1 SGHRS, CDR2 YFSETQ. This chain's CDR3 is CASRKPGQGMDGYTF. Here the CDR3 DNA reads TGCGCCAGCAGAAAGCCAGGACAGGGAATGGATGGCTACACCTTC.

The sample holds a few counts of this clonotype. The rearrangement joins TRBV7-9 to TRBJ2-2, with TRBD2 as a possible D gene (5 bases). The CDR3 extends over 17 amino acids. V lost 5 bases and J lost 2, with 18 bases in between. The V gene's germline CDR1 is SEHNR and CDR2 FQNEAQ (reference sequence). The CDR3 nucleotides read TGTGCCAGCAGCCCCCAGAGGGCAGGTATAAACACCGGGGAGCTGTTTTTT. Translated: CASSPQRAGINTGELFF.

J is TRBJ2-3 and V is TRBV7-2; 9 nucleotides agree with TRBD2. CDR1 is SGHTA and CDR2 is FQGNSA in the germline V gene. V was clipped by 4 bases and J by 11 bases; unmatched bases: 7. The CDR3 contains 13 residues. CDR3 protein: CASSSGTSKLQYF. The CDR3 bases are TGTGCCAGCAGCTCCGGGACTAGCAAACTGCAGTATTTT.

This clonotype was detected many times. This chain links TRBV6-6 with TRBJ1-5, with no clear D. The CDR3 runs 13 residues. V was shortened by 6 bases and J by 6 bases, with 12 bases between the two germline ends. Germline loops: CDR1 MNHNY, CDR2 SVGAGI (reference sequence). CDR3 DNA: TGTGCCAGCAGCCCGGATCTACTTCAGCCCCAGCATTTT. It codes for CASSPDLLQPQHF.

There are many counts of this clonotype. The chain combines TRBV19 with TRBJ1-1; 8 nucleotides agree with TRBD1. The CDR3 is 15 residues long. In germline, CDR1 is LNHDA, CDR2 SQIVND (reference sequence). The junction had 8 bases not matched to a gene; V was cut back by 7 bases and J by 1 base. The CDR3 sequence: CASIPRDRSNTEAFF. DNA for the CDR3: TGTGCCAGTATCCCACGGGACAGGTCGAACACTGAAGCTTTCTTT. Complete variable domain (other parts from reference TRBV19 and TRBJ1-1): DGGITQSPKYLFRKEGQNVTLSCEQNLNHDAMYWYRQDPGQGLRLIYYSQIVNDFQKGDIAEGYSVSREKKESFPLTVTSAQKNPTAFYLCASIPRDRSNTEAFFGQGTRLTVV.

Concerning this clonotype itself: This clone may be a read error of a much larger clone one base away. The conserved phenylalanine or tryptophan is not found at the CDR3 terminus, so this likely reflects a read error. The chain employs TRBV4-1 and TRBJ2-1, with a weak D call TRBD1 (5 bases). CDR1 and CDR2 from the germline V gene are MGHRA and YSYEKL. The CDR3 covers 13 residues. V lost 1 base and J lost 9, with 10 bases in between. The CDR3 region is CASSQVFRAEQFL. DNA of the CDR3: TGCGCCAGCAGCCAAGTGTTCAGGGCTGAGCAGTTCTTA.

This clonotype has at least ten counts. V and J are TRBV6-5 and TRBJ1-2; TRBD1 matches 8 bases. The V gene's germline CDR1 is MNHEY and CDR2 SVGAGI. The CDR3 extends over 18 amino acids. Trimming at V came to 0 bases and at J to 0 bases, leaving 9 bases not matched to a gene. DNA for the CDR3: TGTGCCAGCAGTTACTCATTTCCGGGGACAGGAGCTAACTATGGCTACACCTTC. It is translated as CASSYSFPGTGANYGYTF.

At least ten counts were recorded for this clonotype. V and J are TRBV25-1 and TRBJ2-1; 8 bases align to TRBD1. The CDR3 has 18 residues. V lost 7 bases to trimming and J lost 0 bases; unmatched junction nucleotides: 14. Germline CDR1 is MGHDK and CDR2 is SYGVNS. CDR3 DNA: TGTGCCAGCACAGGACAGGGAAGCAGGGTTAGCTCCTACAATGAGCAGTTCTTC. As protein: CASTGQGSRVSSYNEQFF.

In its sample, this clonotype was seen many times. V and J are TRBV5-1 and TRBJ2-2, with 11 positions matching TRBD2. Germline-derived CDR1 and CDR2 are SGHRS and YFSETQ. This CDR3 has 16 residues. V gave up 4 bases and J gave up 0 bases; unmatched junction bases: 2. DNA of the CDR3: TGCGCCAGCAGCGGACTAGCGGGCCCGAACACCGGGGAGCTGTTTTTT. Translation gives CASSGLAGPNTGELFF.

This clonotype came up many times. CDR3 DNA: TGCGCCAGCAGCCAAGAAAGGGAGTTGAAATCACCCCTCCACTTT. The encoded protein is CASSQERELKSPLHF. The chain employs TRBV4-3 and TRBJ1-6; no definite D call. The germline gives CDR1 LGHNA, CDR2 YSLEER. The germline V and J ends were trimmed by 0 bases and 10 bases, with 13 bases remaining between them. This CDR3 has 15 amino acids.

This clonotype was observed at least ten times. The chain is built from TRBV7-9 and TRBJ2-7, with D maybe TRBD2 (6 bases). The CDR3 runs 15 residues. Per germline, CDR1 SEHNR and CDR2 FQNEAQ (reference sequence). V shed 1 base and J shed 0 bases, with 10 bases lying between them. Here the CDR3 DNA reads TGTGCCAGCAGCTTAGTAGGGGAGGCCTCCTACGAGCAGTACTTC. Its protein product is CASSLVGEASYEQYF.

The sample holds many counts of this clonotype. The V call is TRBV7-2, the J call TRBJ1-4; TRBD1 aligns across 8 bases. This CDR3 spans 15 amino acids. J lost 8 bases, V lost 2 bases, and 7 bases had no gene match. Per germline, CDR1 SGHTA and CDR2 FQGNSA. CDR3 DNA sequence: TGTGCCAGCAGCTTAATGACAGGGGTTCGGGAAAAACTGTTTTTT. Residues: CASSLMTGVREKLFF.

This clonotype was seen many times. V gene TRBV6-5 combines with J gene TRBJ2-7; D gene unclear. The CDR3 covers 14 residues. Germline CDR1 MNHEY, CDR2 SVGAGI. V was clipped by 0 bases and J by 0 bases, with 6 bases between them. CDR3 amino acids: CASSYSPSSYEQYF. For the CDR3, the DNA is TGTGCCAGCAGTTACTCGCCGAGCTCCTACGAGCAGTACTTC.

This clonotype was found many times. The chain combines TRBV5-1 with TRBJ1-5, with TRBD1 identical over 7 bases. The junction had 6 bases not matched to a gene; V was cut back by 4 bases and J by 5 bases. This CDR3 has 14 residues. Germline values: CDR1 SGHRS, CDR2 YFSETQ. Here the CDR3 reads CASSPTGRDQPQHF. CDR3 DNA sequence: TGCGCCAGCAGCCCGACAGGGAGGGATCAGCCCCAGCATTTT.

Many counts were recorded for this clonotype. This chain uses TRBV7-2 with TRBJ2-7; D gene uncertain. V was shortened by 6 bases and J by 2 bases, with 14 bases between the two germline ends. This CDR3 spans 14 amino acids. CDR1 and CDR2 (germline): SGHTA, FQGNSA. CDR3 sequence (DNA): TGTGCCAGCAGTATGAGTCCAGCCACCTACGAGCAGTACTTC. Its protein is CASSMSPATYEQYF.

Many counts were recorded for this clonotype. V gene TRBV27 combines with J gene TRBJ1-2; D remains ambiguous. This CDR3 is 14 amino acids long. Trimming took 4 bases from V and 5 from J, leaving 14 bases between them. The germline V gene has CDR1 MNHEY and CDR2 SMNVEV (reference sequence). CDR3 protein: CASSSTGLLYGYTF. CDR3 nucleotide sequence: TGTGCCAGCAGTTCGACGGGTCTTCTTTATGGCTACACCTTC.

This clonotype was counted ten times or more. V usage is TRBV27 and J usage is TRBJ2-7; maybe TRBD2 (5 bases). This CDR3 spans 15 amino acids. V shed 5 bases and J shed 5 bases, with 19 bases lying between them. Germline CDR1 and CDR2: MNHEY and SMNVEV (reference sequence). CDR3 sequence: CASSLDSRPIHEQYF. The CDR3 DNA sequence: TGTGCCAGCAGTCTGGACTCCCGACCTATCCACGAGCAGTACTTC.